This TCR beta chain was retrieved from a study of tumor T cells in aggressive B-cell lymphoma. The protocol was immunoSEQ multiplex PCR, while the TCRdb copy is restricted to in-frame clones and leaves out a portion. Among over a thousand clones listed, just over 90% were seen once. Germline V gene sequence: CDR1 LGHNA, CDR2 YNFKEQ. The CDR3 sequence is 16 residues long. Germline trimming cut 0 bases from V and 7 bases from J; bases unmatched to any gene: 6. Sequencing was done on a sample of tumor tissue. The receptor's source is an adult with diffuse large B cell lymphoma. The rearrangement uses TRBV4-2 and TRBJ2-2, with TRBD2 matching over 9 bases. The CDR3 DNA follows: TGTGCCAGCAGCCAAGATCGAGCGGGGGGCGGCGGGGAGCTGTTTTTT. The encoded protein is CASSQDRAGGGGELFF.